This entry concerns a single T cell receptor (beta chain). Its antigen is not identified. The data stem from a study of T cells expressing NK-cell markers. Study-level information: Cells sorted as CD3+CD56+NKG2C+, CD3+CD56+NKG2C- and CD3+CD56-NKG2C+ T cells supplied the TCR beta repertoires. One of the eight sequenced donors was seronegative, whereas the other seven were HCMV-seropositive.

General observations from the study: Five or six donors carried dominant NKG2C+ clonotypes that made up roughly 1.0-7.5% of their CD8+ T cells.

This CDR3 is built from 15 residues. Germline V gene data show CDR1 as MNHEY and CDR2 as SMNVEV (reference sequence). Using the 5' RACE reads, TCRdb records one entry per CDR3 protein without DNA. The sample features some 390,000 distinct CDR3 sequences, with about 11% in its top ten. Sequencing was done on a sample of blood T cells: a sorted CD56 or NKG2C T cell subset, CD4+ or CD8+ T cells, or bulk PBMC T cells (not recorded which). This chain connects TRBV27 to TRBJ2-5; the TCRdb call, TRBD1, lacks DNA for checking. The clonotype comes from a woman in her fifties or sixties in good health. CDR3 loop: CASSLGGSFLETQYF.